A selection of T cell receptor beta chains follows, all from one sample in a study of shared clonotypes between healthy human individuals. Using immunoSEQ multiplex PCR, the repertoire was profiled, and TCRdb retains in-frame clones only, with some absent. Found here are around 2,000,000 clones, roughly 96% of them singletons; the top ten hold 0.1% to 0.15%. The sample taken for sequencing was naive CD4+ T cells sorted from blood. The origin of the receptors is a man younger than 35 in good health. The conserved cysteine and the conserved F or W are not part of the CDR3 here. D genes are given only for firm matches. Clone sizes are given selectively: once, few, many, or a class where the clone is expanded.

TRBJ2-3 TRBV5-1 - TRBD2 ASSLGGLAGADTQY
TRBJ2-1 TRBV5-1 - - ASGTSSYNEQF
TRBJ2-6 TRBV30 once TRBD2 AFLAGGAPPAGANVLT
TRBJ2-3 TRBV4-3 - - ASSQDSNTDTQY
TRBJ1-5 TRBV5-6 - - ASSLGYQPQH
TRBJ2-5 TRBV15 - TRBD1 ATSAGGSGETQY
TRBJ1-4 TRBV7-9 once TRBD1 ASSLGTGGREKLF
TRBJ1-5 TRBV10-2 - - ASSEMRVGSNQPQH
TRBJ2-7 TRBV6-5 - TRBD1 ASSQHGTGIYEQY
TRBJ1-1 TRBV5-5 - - ASSSPRTANTEAF
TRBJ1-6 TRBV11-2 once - ASSSGGTYNSPLH
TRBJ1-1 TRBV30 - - AWSPTGQEAF
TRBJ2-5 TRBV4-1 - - ASSENSGTVQETQY
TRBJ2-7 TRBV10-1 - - ASSVDSFEQY
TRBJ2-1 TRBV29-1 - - SVEVPSGSTF
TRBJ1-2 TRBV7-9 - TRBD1 ASSLTGTGSNYGYT
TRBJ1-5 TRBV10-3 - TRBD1 AISEAHRGYNQPQH
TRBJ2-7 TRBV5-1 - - ASALPPPGPSYEQY
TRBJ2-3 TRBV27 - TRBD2 ASSTVPGRGGNTDTQY
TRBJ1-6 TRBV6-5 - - ASSLQHNSPLH
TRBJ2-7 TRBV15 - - ATSRDRVGNNEQY
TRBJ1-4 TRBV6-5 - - ASSYLEKLF